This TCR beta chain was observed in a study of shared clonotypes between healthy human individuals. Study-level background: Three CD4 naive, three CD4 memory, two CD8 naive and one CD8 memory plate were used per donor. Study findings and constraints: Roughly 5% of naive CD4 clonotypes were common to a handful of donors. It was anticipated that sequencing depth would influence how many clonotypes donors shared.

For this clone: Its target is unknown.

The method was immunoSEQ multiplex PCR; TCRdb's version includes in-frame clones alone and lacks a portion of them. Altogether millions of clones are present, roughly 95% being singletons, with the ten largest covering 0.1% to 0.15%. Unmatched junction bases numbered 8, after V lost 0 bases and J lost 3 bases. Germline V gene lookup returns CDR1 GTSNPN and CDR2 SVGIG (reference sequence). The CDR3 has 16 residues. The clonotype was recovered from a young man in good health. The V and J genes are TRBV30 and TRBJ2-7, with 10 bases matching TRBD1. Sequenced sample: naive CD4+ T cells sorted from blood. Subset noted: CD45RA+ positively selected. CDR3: CAWSVFGQGGYYEQYF. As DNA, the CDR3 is TGTGCCTGGAGTGTATTCGGACAGGGGGGATACTACGAGCAGTACTTC.